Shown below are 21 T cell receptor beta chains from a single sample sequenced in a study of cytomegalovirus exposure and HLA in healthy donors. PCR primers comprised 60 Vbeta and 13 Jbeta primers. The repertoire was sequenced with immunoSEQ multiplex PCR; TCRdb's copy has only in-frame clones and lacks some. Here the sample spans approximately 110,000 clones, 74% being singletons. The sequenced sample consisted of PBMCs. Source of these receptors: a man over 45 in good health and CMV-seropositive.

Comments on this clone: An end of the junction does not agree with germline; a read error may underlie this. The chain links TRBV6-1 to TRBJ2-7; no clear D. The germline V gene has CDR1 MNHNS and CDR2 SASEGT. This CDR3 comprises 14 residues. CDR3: CASREGLGSYEQYF. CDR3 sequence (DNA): TGTGCCAGCAGAGAAGGTCTAGGTTCCTACGAGCAGTACTTC.

CDR3 sequence reads: CASSLVRGGEQYF. CDR3 nucleotide sequence: TGTGCCAGCAGCTTGGTTAGGGGTGGCGAGCAGTACTTC. The rearrangement uses TRBV11-3 and TRBJ2-7, with a weak D call TRBD1 (5 bases). V gave up 3 bases and J gave up 6 bases, with 12 bases separating them. This CDR3 spans 13 amino acids. The germline V gene has CDR1 SGHNT and CDR2 YENEEA.

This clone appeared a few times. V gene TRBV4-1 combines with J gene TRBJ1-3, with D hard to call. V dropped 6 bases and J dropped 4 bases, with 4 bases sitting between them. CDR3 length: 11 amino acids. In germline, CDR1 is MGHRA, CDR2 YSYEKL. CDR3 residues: CASRGGNTIYF. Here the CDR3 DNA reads TGCGCCAGCAGGGGCGGAAACACCATATATTTT.

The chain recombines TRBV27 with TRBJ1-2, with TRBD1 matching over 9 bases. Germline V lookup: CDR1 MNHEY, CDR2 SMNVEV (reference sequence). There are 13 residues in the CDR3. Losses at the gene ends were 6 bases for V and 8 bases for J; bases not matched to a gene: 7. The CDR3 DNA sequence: TGTGCCAGCAGGGCGGGACAGGGAAGAGGCTACACCTTC. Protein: CASRAGQGRGYTF.

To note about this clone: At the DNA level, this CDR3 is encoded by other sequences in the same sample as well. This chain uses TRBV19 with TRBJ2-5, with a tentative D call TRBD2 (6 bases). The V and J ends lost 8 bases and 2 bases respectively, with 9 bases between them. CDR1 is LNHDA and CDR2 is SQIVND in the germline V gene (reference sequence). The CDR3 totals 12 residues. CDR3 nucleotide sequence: TGTGCCAGTGTGGGAGGTCAAGAGACCCAGTACTTC. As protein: CASVGGQETQYF.

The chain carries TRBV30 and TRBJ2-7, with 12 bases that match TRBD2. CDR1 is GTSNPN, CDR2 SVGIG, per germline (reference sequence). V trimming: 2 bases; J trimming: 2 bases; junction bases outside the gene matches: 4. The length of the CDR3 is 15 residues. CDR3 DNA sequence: TGTGCCTGGAGTCTGGCTAGCGGGAGGGCCTACGAGCAGTACTTC. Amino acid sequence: CAWSLASGRAYEQYF.

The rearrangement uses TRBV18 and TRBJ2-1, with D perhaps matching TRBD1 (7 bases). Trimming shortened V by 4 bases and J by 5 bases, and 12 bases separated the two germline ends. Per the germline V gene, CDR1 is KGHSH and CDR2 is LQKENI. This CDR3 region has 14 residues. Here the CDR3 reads CASSQGRGDNEQFF. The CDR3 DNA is TGTGCCAGCTCACAAGGCAGGGGGGACAATGAGCAGTTCTTC. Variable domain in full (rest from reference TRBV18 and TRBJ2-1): NAGVMQNPRHLVRRRGQEARLRCSPMKGHSHVYWYRQLPEEGLKFMVYLQKENIIDESGMPKERFSAEFPKEGPSILRIQQVVRGDSAAYFCASSQGRGDNEQFFGPGTRLTVL.

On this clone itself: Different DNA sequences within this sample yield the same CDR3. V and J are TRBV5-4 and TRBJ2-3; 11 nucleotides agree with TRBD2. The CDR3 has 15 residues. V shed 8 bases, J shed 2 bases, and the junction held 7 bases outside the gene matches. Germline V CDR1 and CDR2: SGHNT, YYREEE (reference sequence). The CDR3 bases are TGTGCCAGTAGCCGACTAGCGGGGAACACAGATACGCAGTATTTT. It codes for CASSRLAGNTDTQYF.

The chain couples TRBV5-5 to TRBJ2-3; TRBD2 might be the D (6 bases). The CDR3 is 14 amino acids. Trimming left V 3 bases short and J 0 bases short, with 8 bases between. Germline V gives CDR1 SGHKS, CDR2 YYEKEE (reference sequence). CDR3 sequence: CASSWLASTDTQYF. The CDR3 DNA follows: TGTGCCAGCAGCTGGCTAGCGAGCACAGATACGCAGTATTTT.

Written as DNA, the CDR3 is TGCGCCAGCAGCCTGAGGGACTCGGGCCCCAAAGAGACCCAGTACTTC. Its protein is CASSLRDSGPKETQYF. This chain uses TRBV4-1 with TRBJ2-5; TRBD2 is a possible D gene (6 bases). Germline loops: CDR1 MGHRA, CDR2 YSYEKL. The V end lost 4 bases, the J end lost 3 bases, and 18 bases lay between the germline ends. The CDR3 is made up of 16 amino acids.

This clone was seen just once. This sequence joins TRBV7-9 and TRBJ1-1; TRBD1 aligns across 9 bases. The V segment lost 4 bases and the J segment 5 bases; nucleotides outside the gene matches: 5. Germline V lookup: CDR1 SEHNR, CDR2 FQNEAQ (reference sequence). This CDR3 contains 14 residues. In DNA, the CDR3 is TGTGCCAGCAGCTCGGGGACAGGGTTGACTGAAGCTTTCTTT. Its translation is CASSSGTGLTEAFF. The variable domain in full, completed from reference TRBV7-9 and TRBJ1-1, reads DTGVSQNPRHKITKRGQNVTFRCDPISEHNRLYWYRQTLGQGPEFLTYFQNEAQLEKSRLLSDRFSAERPKGSFSTLEIQRTEQGDSAMYLCASSSGTGLTEAFFGQGTRLTVV.

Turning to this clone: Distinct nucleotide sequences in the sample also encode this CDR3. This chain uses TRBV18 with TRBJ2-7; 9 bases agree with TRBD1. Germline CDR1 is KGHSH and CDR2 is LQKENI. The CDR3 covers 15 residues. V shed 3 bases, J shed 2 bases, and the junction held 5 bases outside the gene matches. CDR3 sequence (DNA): TGTGCCAGCTCACCCGGGACAGGGAGAACCTACGAGCAGTACTTC. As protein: CASSPGTGRTYEQYF. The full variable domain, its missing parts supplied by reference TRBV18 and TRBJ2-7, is NAGVMQNPRHLVRRRGQEARLRCSPMKGHSHVYWYRQLPEEGLKFMVYLQKENIIDESGMPKERFSAEFPKEGPSILRIQQVVRGDSAAYFCASSPGTGRTYEQYFGPGTRLTVT.

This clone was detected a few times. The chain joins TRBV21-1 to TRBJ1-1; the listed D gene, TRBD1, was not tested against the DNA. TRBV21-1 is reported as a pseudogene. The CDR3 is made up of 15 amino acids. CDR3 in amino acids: CASSKGTGRYTEAFF. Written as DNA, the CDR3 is TGTGCCAGCAGCAAAGGGACAGGCCGATACACTGAAGCTTTCTTT.

This CDR3 is CASSSSGGAHNEQFF. The CDR3 region has the DNA TGTGCCAGCAGTTCTAGCGGGGGGGCCCACAATGAGCAGTTCTTC. This sequence joins TRBV6-1 and TRBJ2-1, with 12 positions matching TRBD2. Germline V gives CDR1 MNHNS, CDR2 SASEGT. V was pared by 5 bases and J by 5 bases, with 4 bases of the junction left unmatched. The length of the CDR3 is 15 residues.

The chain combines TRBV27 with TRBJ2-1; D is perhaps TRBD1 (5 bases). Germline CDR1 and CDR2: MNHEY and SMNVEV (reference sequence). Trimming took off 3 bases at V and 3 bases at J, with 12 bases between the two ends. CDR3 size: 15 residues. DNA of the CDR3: TGTGCCAGCAGTTTTAGGGGTCTCCTCTACAATGAGCAGTTCTTC. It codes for CASSFRGLLYNEQFF.

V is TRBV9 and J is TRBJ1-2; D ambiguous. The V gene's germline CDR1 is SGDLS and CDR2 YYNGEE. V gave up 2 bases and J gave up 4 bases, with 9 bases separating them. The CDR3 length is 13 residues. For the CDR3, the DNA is TGTGCCAGCAGCGTGGCAGATTTCTATGGCTACACCTTC. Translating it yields CASSVADFYGYTF.

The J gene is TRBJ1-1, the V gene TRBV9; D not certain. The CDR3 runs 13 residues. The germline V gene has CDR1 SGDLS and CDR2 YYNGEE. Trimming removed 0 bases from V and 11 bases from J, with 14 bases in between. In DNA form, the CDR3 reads TGTGCCAGCAGCGTAGGGATGGAGGGAAAGGCTTTCTTT. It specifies CASSVGMEGKAFF.

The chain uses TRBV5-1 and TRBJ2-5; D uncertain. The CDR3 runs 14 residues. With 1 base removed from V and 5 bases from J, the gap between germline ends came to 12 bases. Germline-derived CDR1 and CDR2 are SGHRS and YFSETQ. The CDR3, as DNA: TGCGCCAGCAGCTTGTCAACGAACAAGGAGACCCAGTACTTC. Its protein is CASSLSTNKETQYF.

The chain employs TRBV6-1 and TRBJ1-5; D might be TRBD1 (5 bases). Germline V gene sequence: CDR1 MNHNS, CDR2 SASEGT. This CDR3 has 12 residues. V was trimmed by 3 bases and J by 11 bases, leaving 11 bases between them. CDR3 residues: CASSEGRQSQHF. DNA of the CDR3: TGTGCCAGCAGTGAGGGGCGGCAATCCCAGCATTTT.

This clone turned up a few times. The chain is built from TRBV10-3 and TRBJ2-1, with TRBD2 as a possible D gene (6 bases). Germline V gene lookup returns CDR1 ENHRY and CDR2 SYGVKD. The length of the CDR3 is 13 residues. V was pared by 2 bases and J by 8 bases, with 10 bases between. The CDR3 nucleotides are TGTGCCATCAGTGAGAGGTCTAGCGATGAGCAGTTCTTC. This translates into CAISERSSDEQFF.

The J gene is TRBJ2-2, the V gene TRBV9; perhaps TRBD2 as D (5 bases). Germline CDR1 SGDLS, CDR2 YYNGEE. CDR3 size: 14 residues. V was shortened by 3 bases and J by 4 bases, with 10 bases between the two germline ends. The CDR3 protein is CASSAGMTTGELFF. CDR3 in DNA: TGTGCCAGCAGCGCGGGGATGACCACCGGGGAGCTGTTTTTT. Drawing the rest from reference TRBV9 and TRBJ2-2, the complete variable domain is DSGVTQTPKHLITATGQRVTLRCSPRSGDLSVYWYQQSLDQGLQFLIQYYNGEERAKGNILERFSAQQFPDLHSELNLSSLELGDSALYFCASSAGMTTGELFFGEGSRLTVL.